One sample yielded the 14 T cell receptor beta chains listed below, sequenced in a study of cytomegalovirus exposure and HLA in healthy donors. The PCR employed 60 Vbeta primers together with 13 Jbeta primers. TCRdb's table, derived via immunoSEQ multiplex PCR, lists solely in-frame clones and lacks some. The profile shows over 130,000 clones, more than 65% of them singletons. The sample was PBMCs. The receptors come from a middle-aged man in good health and CMV-seropositive.

The count of this clone is one. CDR3 sequence (DNA): TGTGCCAGCAGTTATAAGCGGGAGGGGACCGGGGAGCTGTTTTTT. Its protein product is CASSYKREGTGELFF. The J gene is TRBJ2-2, the V gene TRBV6-4, with 10 bases aligning to TRBD2. This CDR3 spans 15 amino acids. Germline trimming cut 5 bases from V and 5 bases from J; bases unmatched to any gene: 5. Germline loops: CDR1 MRHNA, CDR2 SNTAGT.

This clone has just one count. The chain uses TRBV7-9 and TRBJ2-7, with 8 bases identical to TRBD1. Germline trimming cut 5 bases from V and 5 bases from J; bases unmatched to any gene: 8. Per germline, CDR1 SEHNR and CDR2 FQNEAQ (reference sequence). The CDR3 has 14 residues. CDR3 DNA sequence: TGTGCCAGCAGCCAGGACAGGGCATTCAACGAGCAGTACTTC. This encodes CASSQDRAFNEQYF.

The V and J genes are TRBV5-1 and TRBJ2-7; 9 bases are a match to TRBD2. Germline loops: CDR1 SGHRS, CDR2 YFSETQ. V shed 4 bases and J 2 bases; nucleotides not matched to a gene: 1. The CDR3 covers 13 residues. Here the CDR3 reads CASSIAGAYEQYF. As DNA, the CDR3 is TGCGCCAGCAGCATAGCGGGGGCCTACGAGCAGTACTTC.

This chain links TRBV5-6 with TRBJ1-5, with D unclear. There are 15 residues in the CDR3. Deletions cut 0 bases from V and 6 bases from J, with 13 bases between. The germline gives CDR1 SGHDT, CDR2 YYEEEE. The CDR3 is CASSLGQVEGQPQHF. The CDR3 region has the DNA TGTGCCAGCAGCTTGGGCCAGGTGGAAGGTCAGCCCCAGCATTTT. Using reference TRBV5-6 and TRBJ1-5 for the parts outside the CDR3, the full variable domain is DAGVTQSPTHLIKTRGQQVTLRCSPKSGHDTVSWYQQALGQGPQFIFQYYEEEERQRGNFPDRFSGHQFPNYSSELNVNALLLGDSALYLCASSLGQVEGQPQHFGDGTRLSIL.

The chain links TRBV27 to TRBJ2-5; 9 nucleotides match TRBD1. The CDR3 runs to 15 residues. With 2 bases clipped from V and 2 bases from J, the junction kept 3 bases outside the gene matches. CDR1 is MNHEY, CDR2 SMNVEV, per germline (reference sequence). The CDR3 DNA sequence: TGTGCCAGCAGTTTAGTAGGACAGGGGCAAGAGACCCAGTACTTC. Its protein is CASSLVGQGQETQYF.

DNA of the CDR3: TGTGCCAGCAGTTTATTTGGGACAGGTACCAATGAGCAGTTCTTC. It yields the protein CASSLFGTGTNEQFF. V and J are TRBV28 and TRBJ2-1; 8 positions agree with TRBD1. V was pared by 1 base and J by 6 bases, with 5 bases of the junction left unmatched. The CDR3 has 15 residues. The V gene's germline CDR1 is MDHEN and CDR2 SYDVKM.

The V and J genes are TRBV6-5 and TRBJ2-1, with TRBD2 matching 7 bases. V dropped 7 bases and J dropped 5; count of bases not matched to a gene: 8. This CDR3 spans 14 amino acids. CDR1 MNHEY and CDR2 SVGAGI come from the germline V gene. CDR3 sequence: CASTDSLADNEQFF. CDR3 nucleotide sequence: TGTGCCAGCACCGATTCCCTAGCGGACAATGAGCAGTTCTTC.

This rearrangement joins TRBV2 to TRBJ2-7, with 8 bases aligning to TRBD2. Germline V CDR1 and CDR2: SNHLY, FYNNEI. This CDR3 contains 15 residues. Unmatched junction bases numbered 9, after V lost 7 bases and J lost 1 base. CDR3 in amino acids: CASNQRESRSYEQYF. The CDR3, as DNA: TGTGCCAGCAACCAGCGGGAGTCGAGATCCTACGAGCAGTACTTC.

The V gene is TRBV10-3, the J gene TRBJ2-2; 10 bases are a match to TRBD2. Germline V gene lookup returns CDR1 ENHRY and CDR2 SYGVKD. The CDR3 consists of 17 residues. After removal of 0 bases from V and 7 bases from J, the junction contained 8 bases not matched to a gene. Here the CDR3 reads CAISESLAGESGGELFF. The CDR3 DNA reads as TGTGCCATCAGTGAGTCCCTAGCGGGAGAGTCAGGCGGGGAGCTGTTTTTT.

The chain links TRBV9 to TRBJ2-2; 16 bases are a match to TRBD2. Germline trimming cut 3 bases from V and 4 bases from J; bases unmatched to any gene: 6. The CDR3 has 18 amino acids. In germline, CDR1 is SGDLS, CDR2 YYNGEE. CDR3 residues: CASSARGTSGRGTGELFF. For the CDR3, the DNA is TGTGCCAGCAGCGCGCGCGGGACTAGCGGGAGGGGCACCGGGGAGCTGTTTTTT.

The V gene is TRBV14, the J gene TRBJ2-3; D remains unclear. The CDR3 consists of 15 residues. Trimming pared 0 bases from V and 2 bases from J, leaving 9 bases between. Germline V lookup: CDR1 SGHDN, CDR2 FVKESK. CDR3 loop: CASSQEEYNTDTQYF. CDR3 nucleotide sequence: TGTGCCAGCAGCCAAGAGGAGTACAACACAGATACGCAGTATTTT. Using reference TRBV14 and TRBJ2-3 for the parts outside the CDR3, the full variable domain is EAGVTQFPSHSVIEKGQTVTLRCDPISGHDNLYWYRRVMGKEIKFLLHFVKESKQDESGMPNNRFLAERTGGTYSTLKVQPAELEDSGVYFCASSQEEYNTDTQYFGPGTRLTVL.

This chain connects TRBV27 to TRBJ2-7; TRBD2 is a possible D gene (6 bases). V lost 4 bases to trimming and J lost 2 bases, with 15 bases between them. From germline, CDR1 is MNHEY and CDR2 SMNVEV (reference sequence). This CDR3 is built from 15 residues. The CDR3 region has the DNA TGTGCCAGCAGTTATGCGGGGTCAACTACCTACGAGCAGTACTTC. Translating it yields CASSYAGSTTYEQYF.

This clone occurred a few times. The chain employs TRBV5-1 and TRBJ2-7, with a tentative D call TRBD1 (6 bases). Trimming left V 0 bases short and J 5 bases short, with 12 bases between. The V gene's germline CDR1 is SGHRS and CDR2 YFSETQ. The CDR3 loop spans 14 amino acids. CDR3 bases: TGCGCCAGCAGCTTGGGTGTCAGGGGCCACGAGCAGTACTTC. As protein: CASSLGVRGHEQYF.

The gene calls are TRBV5-4 and TRBJ2-1, with D possibly matching TRBD1 (5 bases). The CDR3 has 16 residues. V lost 4 bases to trimming and J lost 1 base, with 15 bases between them. CDR1 is SGHNT, CDR2 YYREEE, per germline (reference sequence). CDR3 in DNA: TGTGCCAGCAGCCCAAAATACAGGAGTTCCTACAATGAGCAGTTCTTC. Protein product: CASSPKYRSSYNEQFF.